This note documents a single T cell receptor (beta chain) sequence. This entry comes from a study of T-cell reconstitution after alpha-beta-depleted transplantation in children. V lost 3 bases, J lost 0 bases, and 14 bases lay in between. CDR1 is SQVTM and CDR2 is ANQGSEA in the germline V gene. This CDR3 has 16 residues. TCRbeta library construction was performed incorporating unique molecular identifiers. TCRdb itself ran the PCR reads through MiXCR, one entry per CDR3 protein. The repertoire consists of hundreds of thousands of distinct CDR3 sequences, with around 10% occurring once and the leading ten covering 6.2%.

Here the sequenced sample was PBMCs from the stem cell graft donor, taken from the stem cell graft. The rearrangement links TRBV29-1 to TRBJ2-2, with D maybe TRBD2 (6 bases). This receptor was obtained from a human donor who donated a stem cell graft to a child with acute lymphoblastic leukemia. CDR3 sequence: CSVDGGAWANTGELFF. The CDR3 nucleotides read TGCAGCGTTGACGGAGGGGCGTGGGCGAACACCGGGGAGCTGTTTTTT.